This is a list of T cell receptor beta chains from one sample in a study of blood T cell repertoires in COVID-19. Method: immunoSEQ multiplex PCR; TCRdb's copy keeps in-frame clones and lacks some. The sample records under 75,000 clones, roughly 92% being singletons. The sequenced sample consisted of peripheral blood. These TCRs come from a man in his fifties with active COVID-19. Each CDR3 is given with its conserved first and last residue. D genes are given only for firm matches. Not every row has a clone size; where given, it reads once, few, many or a size class.

D: NA
V: TRBV5-5
size: NA
J: TRBJ1-6
CDR3: CASSPGTYNSPLHF
DNA: TGTGCCAGCAGCCCAGGGACATATAATTCACCCCTCCACTTT

D: TRBD1
V: TRBV19
size: NA
J: TRBJ1-6
CDR3: CASSIVGTGGNSPLHF
DNA: TGTGCCAGTAGTATAGTAGGGACAGGGGGTAATTCACCCCTCCACTTT

D: NA
V: TRBV9
size: NA
J: TRBJ1-5
CDR3: CASSVDVNGNQPQHF
DNA: TGTGCCAGCAGCGTAGATGTGAACGGTAATCAGCCCCAGCATTTT

D: NA
V: TRBV19
size: NA
J: TRBJ2-1
CDR3: CASSIGPGYNEQFF
DNA: TGTGCCAGTAGTATAGGTCCGGGCTACAATGAGCAGTTCTTC

D: TRBD1
V: TRBV3-1/TRBV3-2
size: once
J: TRBJ1-2
CDR3: CASSPTGTGVYGYTF
DNA: TGTGCCAGCAGCCCAACCGGGACAGGGGTGTATGGCTACACCTTC

D: NA
V: TRBV6-6
size: NA
J: TRBJ1-2
CDR3: CASTSGTYGYTF
DNA: TGTGCCAGCACCTCCGGGACTTACGGCTACACCTTC

D: TRBD2
V: TRBV11-3
size: NA
J: TRBJ2-2
CDR3: CASSRPSLAGATTNTGELFF
DNA: TGTGCCAGCAGCCGCCCGTCACTAGCGGGGGCTACCACGAACACCGGGGAGCTGTTTTTT

D: TRBD1
V: TRBV18
size: NA
J: TRBJ2-1
CDR3: CASSPRTGTLGDEQFF
DNA: TGTGCCAGCTCACCACGGACAGGGACTTTGGGGGATGAGCAGTTCTTC

D: NA
V: TRBV2
size: NA
J: TRBJ1-2
CDR3: CASSPAQQGLAYGYTF
DNA: TGTGCCAGCAGCCCAGCCCAACAGGGCCTCGCCTATGGCTACACCTTC

D: TRBD1
V: TRBV19
size: NA
J: TRBJ2-7
CDR3: CASTRTGSSYEQYF
DNA: TGTGCCAGTACAAGGACAGGGAGCTCCTACGAGCAGTACTTC

D: NA
V: TRBV19
size: NA
J: TRBJ1-2
CDR3: CASSIQDSYGYTF
DNA: TGTGCCAGTAGTATACAGGACTCATATGGCTACACCTTC

D: NA
V: TRBV12-3/TRBV12-4
size: NA
J: TRBJ1-2
CDR3: CASSQGNYGYTF
DNA: TGTGCCAGCAGCCAGGGAAACTATGGCTACACCTTC

D: TRBD1
V: TRBV11-3
size: NA
J: TRBJ1-1
CDR3: CASTPDRGDTEAFF
DNA: TGTGCCAGCACCCCGGACAGGGGGGACACTGAAGCTTTCTTT

D: TRBD2
V: TRBV7-9
size: NA
J: TRBJ2-2
CDR3: CASSLAGATGELFF
DNA: TGTGCCAGCAGTCTAGCGGGAGCGACCGGGGAGCTGTTTTTT

D: TRBD2
V: TRBV11-2
size: NA
J: TRBJ2-5
CDR3: CASSLRLAGGLETQYF
DNA: TGTGCCAGCAGCTTAAGGCTAGCGGGAGGTTTGGAGACCCAGTACTTC

D: NA
V: TRBV4-1
size: NA
J: TRBJ2-7
CDR3: CASSPNYPSSYEQYF
DNA: TGCGCCAGCAGTCCCAACTACCCGAGCTCCTACGAGCAGTACTTC

D: NA
V: TRBV11-3
size: NA
J: TRBJ2-3
CDR3: CASSLTGGTDTQYF
DNA: TGTGCCAGCAGCTTGACGGGAGGCACAGATACGCAGTATTTT

D: NA
V: TRBV14
size: NA
J: TRBJ2-3
CDR3: CASSQGGDLNTQYF
DNA: TGTGCCAGCAGCCAAGGAGGAGACCTCAATACGCAGTATTTT